These 21 T cell receptor beta chains were sequenced from one sample in a study of T cell clonotyping in hematopoietic cell transplantation. Produced via immunoSEQ multiplex PCR; TCRdb's table is partial and in-frame only. The sample shows roughly 12,000 clones, less than 60% of them seen only once. The sequencing input was peripheral blood mononuclear cells. The receptors come from a man aged 50 to 59 in good health. Some clones in this sample may be carry-over from other donors' samples.

Only a few counts were recorded for this clone. The J gene is TRBJ1-1, the V gene TRBV11-2, with unresolved D. Germline CDR1 reads SGHAT; CDR2 reads FQNNGV. Trimming pared 5 bases from V and 11 bases from J, leaving 12 bases between. The CDR3 totals 11 residues. The CDR3 coding sequence is TGTGCCAGCAGCGCCGGTCCCCAGGCTTTCTTT. Amino acid sequence: CASSAGPQAFF.

V usage is TRBV19 and J usage is TRBJ2-5, with 7 bases aligning to TRBD2. The CDR3 contains 17 residues. CDR1 and CDR2 (germline): LNHDA, SQIVND (reference sequence). V trimming: 11 bases; J trimming: 6 bases; junction bases outside the gene matches: 24. DNA for the CDR3: TGTGCCTCCTCGCTAGGTGGCGGGAGAACCTCCACACAGACCCAGTACTTC. This translates into CASSLGGGRTSTQTQYF.

Note on this clone: The sample has other DNA sequences that encode this CDR3 too. This rearrangement joins TRBV5-6 to TRBJ1-5, with 9 nucleotides matching TRBD1. The CDR3 runs 14 residues. The germline CDR1 and CDR2 sequences are SGHDT and YYEEEE. After removal of 4 bases from V and 7 bases from J, the junction contained 6 bases not matched to a gene. The CDR3: CASSPGQGGQPQHF. The CDR3 nucleotides read TGTGCCAGCAGCCCGGGACAGGGTGGCCAGCCCCAGCATTTT.

In this sample, this clone turned up a few times. The chain uses TRBV5-4 and TRBJ1-2, with unresolved D. Germline V CDR1 and CDR2: SGHNT, YYREEE (reference sequence). The V gene lost 2 bases and the J gene lost 8 bases, with 10 bases spanning the gap. The CDR3 contains 12 residues. The CDR3 spells CASSFSSGGYTF. CDR3 nucleotides: TGTGCCAGCAGCTTTTCGTCGGGGGGCTACACCTTC.

V usage is TRBV28 and J usage is TRBJ1-5; 11 bases map to TRBD1. There are 14 residues in the CDR3. Looked up from germline, CDR1 is MDHEN and CDR2 is SYDVKM. V lost 6 bases, J lost 4 bases, and 2 bases stayed unmatched. CDR3 nucleotides: TGTGCCAGCAGCTGGGACAGGGGGAATCAGCCCCAGCATTTT. It specifies CASSWDRGNQPQHF.

The chain couples TRBV30 to TRBJ2-7; weak D call: TRBD2 (5 bases). Per germline, CDR1 GTSNPN and CDR2 SVGIG (reference sequence). This CDR3 has 14 residues. Trimming pared 3 bases from V and 0 bases from J, leaving 12 bases between. CDR3 region: CAWRDLGSSYEQYF. In DNA form, the CDR3 reads TGTGCCTGGAGGGACCTGGGGAGCTCCTACGAGCAGTACTTC. The whole variable domain, remainder taken from reference TRBV30 and TRBJ2-7, is SQTIHQWPATLVQPVGSPLSLECTVEGTSNPNLYWYRQAAGRGLQLLFYSVGIGQISSEVPQNLSASRPQDRQFILSSKKLLLSDSGFYLCAWRDLGSSYEQYFGPGTRLTVT.

This rearrangement joins TRBV19 to TRBJ2-1; TRBD2 aligns across 9 bases. Per the germline V gene, CDR1 is LNHDA and CDR2 is SQIVND (reference sequence). V gave up 3 bases and J gave up 7 bases; unmatched junction bases: 7. The CDR3 is made up of 15 amino acids. CDR3 sequence reads: CASSISSGGPNEQFF. The CDR3 nucleotides read TGTGCCAGTAGTATCAGTAGCGGGGGCCCAAATGAGCAGTTCTTC.

The chain links TRBV10-1 to TRBJ2-5; D is undetermined. Germline V gene sequence: CDR1 WNHNN, CDR2 SYGVQD (reference sequence). The CDR3 totals 14 residues. With 3 bases removed from V and 5 bases from J, the gap between germline ends came to 13 bases. The CDR3 here is CASSDRAVWETQYF. The CDR3 nucleotides read TGCGCCAGCAGTGACCGGGCGGTGTGGGAGACCCAGTACTTC.

This clone was seen more than once but under ten times. The rearrangement links TRBV6-5 to TRBJ1-2; tentative D call: TRBD1 (5 bases). V shed 2 bases and J shed 8 bases, with 12 bases lying between them. The germline CDR1 and CDR2 sequences are MNHEY and SVGAGI. The CDR3 covers 13 residues. In nucleotides, the CDR3 is TGTGCCAGCAGTTACGGGGCCTCGGGGGGCTACACCTTC. Its translation: CASSYGASGGYTF.

The rearrangement links TRBV30 to TRBJ2-7; D unclear. From germline, CDR1 is GTSNPN and CDR2 SVGIG (reference sequence). Trimming removed 2 bases from V and 2 bases from J, with 7 bases in between. The CDR3 consists of 12 residues. CDR3 loop: CAWSSSTYEQYF. In nucleotides, the CDR3 is TGTGCCTGGAGTTCCTCAACCTACGAGCAGTACTTC. The full variable domain, in which reference TRBV30 and TRBJ2-7 provide the parts outside the CDR3, is SQTIHQWPATLVQPVGSPLSLECTVEGTSNPNLYWYRQAAGRGLQLLFYSVGIGQISSEVPQNLSASRPQDRQFILSSKKLLLSDSGFYLCAWSSSTYEQYFGPGTRLTVT.

This rearrangement joins TRBV5-6 to TRBJ2-2, with 9 bases matching TRBD1. Germline CDR1 SGHDT, CDR2 YYEEEE. This CDR3 contains 16 residues. The junction had 6 bases not matched to a gene; V was cut back by 3 bases and J by 3 bases. The CDR3 DNA reads TGTGCCAGCAGCTCGGGACAGGGTGGCGACACCGGGGAGCTGTTTTTT. This encodes CASSSGQGGDTGELFF.

CDR3 sequence (DNA): TGTGCCAGCAGTTTATGGGCAGGGTCACCCCTCCACTTT. Translated, it gives CASSLWAGSPLHF. The chain has TRBV28 and TRBJ1-6; perhaps TRBD1 as D (5 bases). This CDR3 spans 13 amino acids. Germline lookup yields CDR1 MDHEN and CDR2 SYDVKM. With 0 bases removed from V and 10 bases from J, the gap between germline ends came to 7 bases.

The chain is built from TRBV29-1 and TRBJ2-7; D is uncertain. The CDR3 sequence is 12 residues long. Looked up from germline, CDR1 is SQVTM and CDR2 is ANQGSEA. V lost 2 bases and J lost 1, with 6 bases in between. The CDR3 protein is CSVERGSYEQYF. The CDR3 DNA reads TGCAGCGTTGAACGAGGTTCCTACGAGCAGTACTTC.

This clone has more than one count but fewer than ten. The chain links TRBV4-2 to TRBJ2-1; possibly TRBD2 for D (5 bases). The ends were cut back, 2 bases at V and 5 bases at J, with 10 bases in the middle. Looked up from germline, CDR1 is LGHNA and CDR2 is YNFKEQ. CDR3 size: 14 residues. CDR3 coding DNA: TGTGCCAGCAGCCAACTGGATAGCGACAATGAGCAGTTCTTC. This encodes CASSQLDSDNEQFF.

The chain uses TRBV28 and TRBJ1-1; D not certain. Trimming pared 2 bases from V and 0 bases from J, leaving 7 bases between. The CDR3 length is 14 residues. Germline CDR1 is MDHEN and CDR2 is SYDVKM. In DNA, the CDR3 is TGTGCCAGCAGTTTAACAGACTTGAACACTGAAGCTTTCTTT. Its protein product is CASSLTDLNTEAFF.

The chain combines TRBV6-1 with TRBJ1-2; D is unclear. Germline loops: CDR1 MNHNS, CDR2 SASEGT. This CDR3 is built from 10 residues. Trimming left V 4 bases short and J 6 bases short, with 3 bases between. The CDR3 DNA follows: TGTGCCAGCAGTGCAGATGGCTACACCTTC. Its translation: CASSADGYTF.

This clone was seen once. This sequence joins TRBV25-1 and TRBJ2-7, with 8 bases lining up with TRBD1. The CDR3 has 11 amino acids. Germline V gene sequence: CDR1 MGHDK, CDR2 SYGVNS. The trim removed 8 bases at V and 7 bases at J, leaving 4 bases unmatched. The CDR3 sequence: CASGQGLEQYF. In DNA, the CDR3 is TGTGCCAGCGGACAGGGTTTAGAGCAGTACTTC.

The chain combines TRBV19 with TRBJ1-1; 9 nucleotides agree with TRBD1. The V and J ends lost 10 bases and 4 bases, in that order; junction bases with no gene match: 7. Germline V CDR1 and CDR2: LNHDA, SQIVND (reference sequence). This CDR3 region has 13 residues. CDR3 nucleotide sequence: TGTGCCACCTCACAGGGGGCGGGCACTGAAGCTTTCTTT. It translates to CATSQGAGTEAFF.

This chain joins TRBV29-1 and TRBJ2-7; maybe TRBD2 (7 bases). Germline lookup yields CDR1 SQVTM and CDR2 ANQGSEA. This CDR3 contains 13 residues. The CDR3 region is CSAESAGAGEQYF. DNA of the CDR3: TGCAGTGCTGAGTCGGCGGGGGCTGGAGAGCAGTACTTC.

This chain links TRBV7-6 with TRBJ2-7; 10 bases are shared with TRBD2. Germline loops: CDR1 SGHVS, CDR2 FNYEAQ. Germline trimming cut 4 bases from V and 6 bases from J; bases unmatched to any gene: 9. The CDR3 has 15 amino acids. Written as DNA, the CDR3 is TGTGCCAGCAGCTCCGAGCGGGAGGGCCTTAGCGAGCAGTACTTC. It encodes CASSSEREGLSEQYF.

In nucleotides, the CDR3 is TGTGCCAGCAGTCCCCAGGGGGACTATGGCTACACCTTC. Amino acid sequence: CASSPQGDYGYTF. The V call is TRBV27, the J call TRBJ1-2; 7 bases are a match to TRBD1. The ends lost 5 bases at V and 3 bases at J; junction bases unmatched: 3. Germline lookup yields CDR1 MNHEY and CDR2 SMNVEV (reference sequence). The CDR3 contains 13 residues.